The entry below describes one T cell receptor (beta chain). Its antigen is currently unknown. These data are taken from a study of T cell repertoires in cytomegalovirus infection. The study's findings and limits: Carriers of CMV and the relevant HLA type were discriminated by public TCR beta frequency. Clonotype analysis showed dominance of the ex vivo response by HLA-C-restricted CMV-specific TCR beta clonotypes.

TCRdb re-analysed the reads in MiXCR, keeping a single row per CDR3 protein. Of hundreds of thousands of distinct CDR3 sequences in the sample, approximately 22% were seen once. The ends were cut back, 4 bases at V and 6 bases at J, with 10 bases in the middle. This CDR3 is built from 12 residues. Germline CDR1 reads SNHLY; CDR2 reads FYNNEI. The sequencing input was CD8+ T cells from PBMCs. The chain joins TRBV2 to TRBJ2-7; D gene unclear. This clonotype was obtained from a human donor in good health (CMV status not recorded). Some clones in this sample may be carry-over from other donors' samples. The CDR3 loop reads CASSGSRSEQYF. CDR3 DNA: TGTGCCAGCAGTGGAAGTCGGAGCGAGCAGTACTTC. Based on the CDR3 plus reference TRBV2 and TRBJ2-7, the full variable domain is EPEVTQTPSHQVTQMGQEVILRCVPISNHLYFYWYRQILGQKVEFLVSFYNNEISEKSEIFDDQFSVERPDGSNFTLKIRSTKLEDSAMYFCASSGSRSEQYFGPGTRLTVT.